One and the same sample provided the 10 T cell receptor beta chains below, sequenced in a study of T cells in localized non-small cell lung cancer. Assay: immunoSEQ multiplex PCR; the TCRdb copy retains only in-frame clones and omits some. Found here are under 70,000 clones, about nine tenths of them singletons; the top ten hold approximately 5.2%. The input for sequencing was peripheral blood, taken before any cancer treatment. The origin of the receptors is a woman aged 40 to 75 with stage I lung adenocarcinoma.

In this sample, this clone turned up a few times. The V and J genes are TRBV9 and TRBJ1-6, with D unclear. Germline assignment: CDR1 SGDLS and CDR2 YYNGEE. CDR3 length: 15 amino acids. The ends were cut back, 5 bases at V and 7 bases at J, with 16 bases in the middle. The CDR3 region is CASSPRQQLNSPLHF. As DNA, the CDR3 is TGTGCCAGCAGTCCCCGGCAGCAACTAAATTCACCCCTCCACTTT.

CDR3 DNA: TGTGCCAGCAGCTTATGGACTAGCGGGGGTTTCGGCCAAGAGACCCAGTACTTC. Translated, it gives CASSLWTSGGFGQETQYF. The J gene is TRBJ2-5, the V gene TRBV5-6, with 13 bases aligning to TRBD2. Germline V gene lookup returns CDR1 SGHDT and CDR2 YYEEEE. This CDR3 contains 18 residues. The V and J ends lost 2 bases and 1 base, in that order; junction bases with no gene match: 8.

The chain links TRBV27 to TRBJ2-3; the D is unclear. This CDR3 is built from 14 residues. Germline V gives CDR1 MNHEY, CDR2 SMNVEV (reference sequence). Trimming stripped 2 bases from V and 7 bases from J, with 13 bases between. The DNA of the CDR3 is TGTGCCAGCAGTTTAGATCGATTCGGGTATACGCAGTATTTT. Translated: CASSLDRFGYTQYF.

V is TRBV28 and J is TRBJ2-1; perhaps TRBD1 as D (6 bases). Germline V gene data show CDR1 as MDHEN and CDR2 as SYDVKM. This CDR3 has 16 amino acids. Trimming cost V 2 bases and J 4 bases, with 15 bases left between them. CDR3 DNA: TGTGCCAGCAGTTTACCTGACAGGATTAGGTACAATGAGCAGTTCTTC. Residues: CASSLPDRIRYNEQFF.

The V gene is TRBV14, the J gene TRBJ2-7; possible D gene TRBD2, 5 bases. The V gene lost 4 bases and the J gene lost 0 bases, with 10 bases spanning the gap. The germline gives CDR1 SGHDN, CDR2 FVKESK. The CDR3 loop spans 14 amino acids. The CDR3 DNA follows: TGTGCCAGCAGCCTAAACGGGGTCTCCTACGAGCAGTACTTC. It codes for CASSLNGVSYEQYF.

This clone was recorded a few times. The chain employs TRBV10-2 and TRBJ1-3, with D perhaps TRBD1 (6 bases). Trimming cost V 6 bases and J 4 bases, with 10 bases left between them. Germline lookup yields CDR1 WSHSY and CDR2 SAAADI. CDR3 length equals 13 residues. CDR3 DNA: TGCGCCAGCAGCTCAGGACAGGGAAACACCATATATTTT. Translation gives CASSSGQGNTIYF.

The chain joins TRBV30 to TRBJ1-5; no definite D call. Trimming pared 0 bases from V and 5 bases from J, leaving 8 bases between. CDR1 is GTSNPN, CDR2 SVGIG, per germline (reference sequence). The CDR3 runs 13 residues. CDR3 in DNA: TGTGCCTGGAGTGTGGGAGGTTATCAGCCCCAGCATTTT. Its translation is CAWSVGGYQPQHF.

The CDR3 loop reads CASSLVDGQETPNEKLFF. The CDR3 DNA is TGTGCCAGCAGCTTAGTGGACGGACAGGAAACGCCTAATGAAAAACTGTTTTTT. The chain is built from TRBV7-9 and TRBJ1-4, with 7 bases matching TRBD1. Per germline, CDR1 SEHNR and CDR2 FQNEAQ (reference sequence). The CDR3 has 18 residues. Germline trimming cut 1 base from V and 3 bases from J; bases unmatched to any gene: 11.

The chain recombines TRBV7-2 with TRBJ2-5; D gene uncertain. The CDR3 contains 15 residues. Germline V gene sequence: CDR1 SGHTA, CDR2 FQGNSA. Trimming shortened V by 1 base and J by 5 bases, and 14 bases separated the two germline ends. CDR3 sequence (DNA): TGTGCCAGCAGCTTAGAAGATCTGACAACGGAGACCCAGTACTTC. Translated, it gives CASSLEDLTTETQYF.

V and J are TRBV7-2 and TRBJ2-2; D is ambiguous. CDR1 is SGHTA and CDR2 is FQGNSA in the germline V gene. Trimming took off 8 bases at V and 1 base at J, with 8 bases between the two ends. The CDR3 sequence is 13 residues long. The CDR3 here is CASRGGNTGELFF. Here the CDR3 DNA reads TGTGCCAGCCGAGGTGGGAACACCGGGGAGCTGTTTTTT.